The 32 T cell receptor beta chains listed next were all sequenced from one sample in a study of CD8+ T cells in alopecia areata. RNA was isolated and reverse transcribed to cDNA, the sequencing template. Some clones are missing from TCRdb's copy, which holds only in-frame ones; the method was immunoSEQ multiplex PCR. The table records 200,000 to 250,000 clones, roughly two thirds of them present only once. The sequencing here drew on CD4+ T cells sorted from blood, taken at week 0. These receptors were taken from a human donor with alopecia areata.

This chain joins TRBV10-3 and TRBJ2-5; possible D gene TRBD1, 6 bases. Trimming shortened V by 3 bases and J by 4 bases, and 18 bases separated the two germline ends. Germline loops: CDR1 ENHRY, CDR2 SYGVKD. CDR3 length: 16 residues. CDR3 region: CAISDGQGSDRETQYF. CDR3 DNA sequence: TGTGCCATCAGTGACGGTCAGGGGAGCGACAGAGAGACCCAGTACTTC.

V and J are TRBV27 and TRBJ2-3, with 7 bases lining up with TRBD1. V gave up 5 bases and J gave up 5 bases; unmatched junction bases: 4. Germline-derived CDR1 and CDR2 are MNHEY and SMNVEV (reference sequence). The length of the CDR3 is 13 residues. The CDR3 DNA reads as TGTGCCAGCAGTCACCGACAGGGAGATACGCAGTATTTT. Its translation: CASSHRQGDTQYF.

The chain couples TRBV18 to TRBJ2-1; TRBD1 might be the D (6 bases). Trimming cost V 3 bases and J 5 bases, with 14 bases left between them. CDR1 is KGHSH and CDR2 is LQKENI in the germline V gene. This CDR3 is 15 amino acids long. In DNA, the CDR3 is TGTGCCAGCTCACCGAGCACAGGGACACACAATGAGCAGTTCTTC. Protein: CASSPSTGTHNEQFF.

The CDR3 loop is CAWSDGFNTEAFF. As DNA, the CDR3 is TGTGCCTGGAGCGACGGTTTTAACACTGAAGCTTTCTTT. J is TRBJ1-1 and V is TRBV30, with D hard to call. This CDR3 has 13 amino acids. V lost 3 bases to trimming and J lost 2 bases, with 10 bases between them. In germline, CDR1 is GTSNPN, CDR2 SVGIG (reference sequence).

This clone was detected once. This rearrangement joins TRBV15 to TRBJ1-2; no clear D. CDR1 and CDR2 (germline): LNHNV, YYDKDF (reference sequence). The ends were cut back, 0 bases at V and 5 bases at J, with 16 bases in the middle. CDR3 size: 16 residues. The CDR3 here is CATSRDQVRPPYGYTF. As DNA, the CDR3 is TGTGCCACCAGCAGAGACCAAGTCCGACCCCCTTATGGCTACACCTTC. The full variable domain, with the rest looked up from reference TRBV15 and TRBJ1-2, is DAMVIQNPRYQVTQFGKPVTLSCSQTLNHNVMYWYQQKSSQAPKLLFHYYDKDFNNEADTPDNFQSRRPNTSFCFLDIRSPGLGDTAMYLCATSRDQVRPPYGYTFGSGTRLTVV.

The chain has TRBV6-5 and TRBJ2-7, with TRBD1 matching 7 bases. J lost 3 bases, V lost 5 bases, and 7 bases had no gene match. From germline, CDR1 is MNHEY and CDR2 SVGAGI. The CDR3 contains 14 residues. Here the CDR3 reads CASSTRTGGYEQYF. The CDR3 DNA is TGTGCCAGCAGTACACGGACAGGAGGCTACGAGCAGTACTTC.

As to this clone: Compared with germline, one end of the junction differs, possibly owing to a read error. V usage is TRBV5-6 and J usage is TRBJ1-2; 8 nucleotides line up with TRBD1. CDR1 is SGHDT, CDR2 YYEEEE, per germline. The CDR3 consists of 11 residues. In DNA form, the CDR3 reads TGTGCCAGCAGCGGGACGGGACAGGAGGCCTTC. It is translated as CASSGTGQEAF.

The chain links TRBV10-3 to TRBJ1-6; D gene ambiguous. Trimming removed 10 bases from V and 11 bases from J, with 15 bases in between. Germline values: CDR1 ENHRY, CDR2 SYGVKD. The CDR3 has 12 residues. The CDR3 bases are TGTGCCACGAGGGCTATCTCCCCACCCCTCCACTTT. Translation gives CATRAISPPLHF.

This sequence joins TRBV12-5 and TRBJ2-4; either TRBD1 or TRBD2 may fit D (6 bases each). With 7 bases removed from V and 11 bases from J, the gap between germline ends came to 15 bases. The CDR3 extends over 12 amino acids. Germline V gene lookup returns CDR1 LGHNT and CDR2 FRNRAP. The CDR3 protein is CASAWGRGVQYF. The DNA for the CDR3 is TGTGCTAGTGCTTGGGGGCGCGGGGTTCAGTACTTC.

About this clone itself: Distinct nucleotide sequences in the sample also encode this CDR3. The gene calls are TRBV29-1 and TRBJ2-5; D assignment may be TRBD1 or TRBD2 (5 bases each). The V gene's germline CDR1 is SQVTM and CDR2 ANQGSEA. The germline V and J ends were trimmed by 7 bases and 1 base, with 13 bases remaining between them. The CDR3 runs 13 residues. The CDR3 DNA reads TGCAGCGCCCTGGGTGGGGGCCAAGAGACCCAGTACTTC. Its translation: CSALGGGQETQYF.

The genes are TRBV4-1 and TRBJ2-4; either TRBD1 or TRBD2 may supply D (5 bases each). The CDR3 has 15 amino acids. Germline CDR1 and CDR2: MGHRA and YSYEKL. V was cut by 4 bases and J by 0 bases, with 10 bases left in between. The DNA of the CDR3 is TGCGCCAGCAGCCTCCTAGGGACAGCCAAAAACATTCAGTACTTC. This codes for CASSLLGTAKNIQYF.

The CDR3 sequence is CASSDSQGGKRGDQETQYF. The CDR3 DNA reads as TGTGCCAGCAGCGATTCCCAGGGAGGGAAGCGGGGGGACCAAGAGACCCAGTACTTC. This rearrangement joins TRBV2 to TRBJ2-5; 9 nucleotides match TRBD2. The CDR3 is made up of 19 amino acids. V was pared by 6 bases and J by 0 bases, with 17 bases of the junction left unmatched. Looked up from germline, CDR1 is SNHLY and CDR2 is FYNNEI. The entire variable domain, with the rest obtained from reference TRBV2 and TRBJ2-5, is as follows: EPEVTQTPSHQVTQMGQEVILRCVPISNHLYFYWYRQILGQKVEFLVSFYNNEISEKSEIFDDQFSVERPDGSNFTLKIRSTKLEDSAMYFCASSDSQGGKRGDQETQYFGPGTRLLVL.

This clone occurred a few times. The DNA for the CDR3 is TGTGCCAGCATCCAGGGCCCTTGGACTGAAGCTTTCTTT. Translating gives CASIQGPWTEAFF. V and J are TRBV6-5 and TRBJ1-1, with D maybe TRBD1 (5 bases). Germline-derived CDR1 and CDR2 are MNHEY and SVGAGI. Between the trimmed V and J ends, which lost 7 bases and 5 bases, there was a span of 14 bases. The CDR3 runs to 13 residues.

The V gene is TRBV25-1, the J gene TRBJ1-2; possible D gene TRBD1, 5 bases. The CDR3 spans 15 residues. The ends were cut back, 1 base at V and 7 bases at J, with 16 bases in the middle. CDR1 and CDR2 (germline): MGHDK, SYGVNS. CDR3 residues: CASSEFTKGNPGYTF. The CDR3 DNA is TGTGCCAGCAGTGAATTCACTAAGGGGAACCCTGGCTACACCTTC.

The genes are TRBV29-1 and TRBJ2-1, with TRBD2 identical over 13 bases. This CDR3 has 15 amino acids. Germline-derived CDR1 and CDR2 are SQVTM and ANQGSEA. V trimming: 6 bases; J trimming: 8 bases; junction bases outside the gene matches: 10. For the CDR3, the DNA is TGCAGCGTAGCGCGGGGACTAGCGGGGAGGGATGAGCAGTTCTTC. This gives the protein CSVARGLAGRDEQFF.

Turning to this clone: The identical CDR3 is also encoded by other nucleotide sequences in the sample. This chain joins TRBV27 and TRBJ2-7; possibly TRBD1 for D (5 bases). Germline V gene data show CDR1 as MNHEY and CDR2 as SMNVEV (reference sequence). Trimming took 2 bases from V and 2 from J, leaving 7 bases between them. CDR3 length equals 13 residues. CDR3 region: CASSLRGTYEQYF. CDR3 coding DNA: TGTGCCAGCAGTTTAAGGGGTACCTACGAGCAGTACTTC.

This clone was seen repeatedly, ten times or more. This sequence joins TRBV7-9 and TRBJ2-7; a weak D match, TRBD1 (5 bases). Deletions cut 2 bases from V and 6 bases from J, with 5 bases between. Germline values: CDR1 SEHNR, CDR2 FQNEAQ (reference sequence). This CDR3 is 11 amino acids long. The CDR3 loop reads CASSLRGEQYF. The DNA for the CDR3 is TGTGCCAGCAGCTTAAGGGGCGAGCAGTACTTC.

The chain has TRBV7-2 and TRBJ2-1, with TRBD1 matching over 9 bases. CDR3 length: 15 amino acids. Per germline, CDR1 SGHTA and CDR2 FQGNSA. The J segment lost 4 bases and the V segment lost 6 bases, leaving 7 bases of the junction unmatched. CDR3 in DNA: TGTGCCAGCAGTCTAGGGGGACAGGGTTACAATGAGCAGTTCTTC. It encodes CASSLGGQGYNEQFF. Supplemented by reference TRBV7-2 and TRBJ2-1, the full variable domain reads GAGVSQSPSNKVTEKGKDVELRCDPISGHTALYWYRQSLGQGLEFLIYFQGNSAPDKSGLPSDRFSAERTGGSVSTLTIQRTQQEDSAVYLCASSLGGQGYNEQFFGPGTRLTVL.

The genes are TRBV6-5 and TRBJ2-3; TRBD2 aligns across 13 bases. Losses at the gene ends were 2 bases for V and 4 bases for J; bases not matched to a gene: 0. The CDR3 has 15 residues. CDR1 and CDR2 from the germline V gene are MNHEY and SVGAGI. The CDR3 sequence is CASSYTSGGADTQYF. DNA for the CDR3: TGTGCCAGCAGTTACACTAGCGGGGGGGCAGATACGCAGTATTTT.

As regards this clone: Other nucleotide sequences from this sample produce the same CDR3. V usage is TRBV9 and J usage is TRBJ2-1; D gene ambiguous. This CDR3 contains 13 residues. Trimming left V 0 bases short and J 4 bases short, with 5 bases between. Germline V gives CDR1 SGDLS, CDR2 YYNGEE. The chain's CDR3 is CASSVEWYNEQFF. CDR3 in DNA: TGTGCCAGCAGCGTAGAGTGGTACAATGAGCAGTTCTTC.

The rearrangement uses TRBV6-6 and TRBJ2-5; 8 positions match TRBD1. CDR3 size: 15 residues. Germline loops: CDR1 MNHNY, CDR2 SVGAGI (reference sequence). Germline trimming cut 2 bases from V and 5 bases from J; bases unmatched to any gene: 7. The CDR3 bases are TGTGCCAGCAGTTACACTGACAGGGGTGGTGAGACCCAGTACTTC. Translated: CASSYTDRGGETQYF.

In DNA, the CDR3 is TGTGCCAGCAGTTCCGGCTCTGGAAACACCATATATTTT. Protein: CASSSGSGNTIYF. The chain combines TRBV27 with TRBJ1-3; D is undetermined. The V end lost 4 bases, the J end lost 0 bases, and 4 bases lay between the germline ends. The CDR3 runs 13 residues. Germline CDR1 MNHEY, CDR2 SMNVEV (reference sequence).

The chain employs TRBV6-5 and TRBJ2-1, with 9 bases matching TRBD2. The CDR3 extends over 15 amino acids. V dropped 0 bases and J dropped 6; count of bases not matched to a gene: 3. Germline lookup yields CDR1 MNHEY and CDR2 SVGAGI. As DNA, the CDR3 is TGTGCCAGCAGTTACTCTCGCGGGGGGGCCAATGAGCAGTTCTTC. Translating gives CASSYSRGGANEQFF.

This rearrangement joins TRBV7-9 to TRBJ1-1, with D unclear. The germline V gene has CDR1 SEHNR and CDR2 FQNEAQ (reference sequence). The CDR3 spans 17 residues. V was clipped by 7 bases and J by 0 bases, with 21 bases between them. CDR3 bases: TGTGCCAGCACCATAACCATCAATGCCGGGCTGAACACTGAAGCTTTCTTT. Its protein product is CASTITINAGLNTEAFF.

This clone was recorded only once. This sequence joins TRBV9 and TRBJ1-5; maybe TRBD1 (6 bases). CDR1 is SGDLS and CDR2 is YYNGEE in the germline V gene. The V gene lost 7 bases and the J gene lost 2 bases, with 13 bases spanning the gap. This CDR3 region has 14 residues. In DNA form, the CDR3 reads TGTGCCAGCGGGGGGCTCTTTGGCAATCAGCCCCAGCATTTT. This encodes CASGGLFGNQPQHF.

The rearrangement uses TRBV29-1 and TRBJ2-1, with D perhaps TRBD2 (5 bases). The CDR3 has 17 amino acids. V dropped 5 bases and J dropped 6 bases, with 26 bases sitting between them. CDR1 is SQVTM and CDR2 is ANQGSEA in the germline V gene. Written as DNA, the CDR3 is TGCAGCGTTAGGTGGAACAGCCAACAAGGGAGCCCCAATGAGCAGTTCTTC. Protein: CSVRWNSQQGSPNEQFF.

The rearrangement joins TRBV11-3 to TRBJ2-3; a weak D match, TRBD2 (7 bases). From germline, CDR1 is SGHNT and CDR2 YENEEA. This CDR3 is built from 15 residues. The V end lost 1 base, the J end lost 2 bases, and 10 bases lay between the germline ends. CDR3 sequence: CASSLGGGATDTQYF. The CDR3 DNA is TGTGCCAGCAGCTTAGGAGGGGGGGCCACAGATACGCAGTATTTT.

The V gene is TRBV25-1, the J gene TRBJ2-5; 9 bases align to TRBD1. Looked up from germline, CDR1 is MGHDK and CDR2 is SYGVNS. Trimming at V came to 6 bases and at J to 2 bases, leaving 7 bases not matched to a gene. There are 15 residues in the CDR3. The CDR3 DNA follows: TGTGCCAGCAGGCCCCCCGGGACAGGGCAAGAGACCCAGTACTTC. Protein: CASRPPGTGQETQYF. Using reference TRBV25-1 and TRBJ2-5 for the parts outside the CDR3, the full variable domain is EADIYQTPRYLVIGTGKKITLECSQTMGHDKMYWYQQDPGMELHLIHYSYGVNSTEKGDLSSESTVSRIRTEHFPLTLESARPSHTSQYLCASRPPGTGQETQYFGPGTRLLVL.

V is TRBV30 and J is TRBJ2-1; D gene uncertain. Germline assignment: CDR1 GTSNPN and CDR2 SVGIG (reference sequence). The germline V and J ends were trimmed by 3 bases and 8 bases, with 14 bases remaining between them. The CDR3 covers 13 residues. The CDR3 nucleotides read TGTGCCTGGAGCCCGCCTCCTTTCCATGAGCAGTTCTTC. This codes for CAWSPPPFHEQFF.

This chain uses TRBV5-1 with TRBJ2-3, with 10 bases matching TRBD2. Germline CDR1 and CDR2: SGHRS and YFSETQ. Unmatched junction bases numbered 6, after V lost 3 bases and J lost 2 bases. The CDR3 is 16 residues long. The DNA for the CDR3 is TGCGCCAGCAGCTCCCTAGCGGGGGCCGACACAGATACGCAGTATTTT. Translated: CASSSLAGADTDTQYF.

The chain joins TRBV7-9 to TRBJ2-5; D possibly uses TRBD1 or TRBD2 (5 bases each). This CDR3 contains 14 residues. CDR1 is SEHNR, CDR2 FQNEAQ, per germline (reference sequence). Trimming stripped 5 bases from V and 1 base from J, with 11 bases between. The CDR3 here is CASSPGTLQETQYF. For the CDR3, the DNA is TGTGCCAGCAGCCCTGGGACCCTCCAAGAGACCCAGTACTTC.

The V and J genes are TRBV2 and TRBJ2-7, with 7 bases that match TRBD2. V lost 11 bases, J lost 3 bases, and 7 bases stayed unmatched. This CDR3 is built from 12 residues. Germline V lookup: CDR1 SNHLY, CDR2 FYNNEI. Here the CDR3 DNA reads TGTGCCTCGTCCCGGGACTACTACGAGCAGTACTTC. Amino acids: CASSRDYYEQYF.